This T cell receptor beta chain appears in the sequencing data of a study of CD8 T cells in Susac syndrome (dated by TCRdb to between 2017 and 2020). Background on the whole study: Of the Susac syndrome patients who were sequenced, over five had clinically active disease and eight were in clinical remission. At blood withdrawal, Susac syndrome patients were either therapy-naive, taking corticosteroids (in some cases with IVIg as well), or taking IVIg alone. Repertoire sequencing was used to test whether CD8+ T cell activation and differentiation in Susac syndrome was antigen driven. The paper as a whole reports these results and caveats: The study acknowledged that relatively few individuals were included in the TCR sequencing and HLA analysis. In the CD4+ T cell repertoire of Susac syndrome patients, clonal expansion was not detected.

Concerning this clonotype itself: No antigen is known for it. No base quality information exists; no much larger clone differs at one position.

High-throughput TCR beta sequencing profiled peripheral blood CD8+ and CD4+ T cells from healthy donors, Susac syndrome patients and multiple sclerosis patients. Recently defined diagnostic criteria for definite or probable disease were met by the Susac syndrome patients. Bulk CD8+ and CD4+ T cells were purified by magnetic negative isolation, while CD8+ TEMRA cells were enriched using FACS. Blood was collected in EDTA tubes and processed within 24 hours, with PBMCs isolated through density gradient centrifugation. PBMCs destined for TCR sequencing were cryopreserved in liquid nitrogen and later thawed in a 37 °C water bath. A purity of at least 90% was achieved for sorted or isolated CD4+, CD8+ and CD8+ TEMRA cells. The junction shows trimming of 0 bases on V and 4 bases on J, plus 10 bases between the germline ends. The CDR3, cysteine through phenylalanine, is 14 amino acids long. The sequence is cut down to CDR3 DNA, 42 bases in frame from base 1. CDR1 and CDR2 are drawn from the germline V gene: SGHDT, YYEEEE.

RNA was extracted using the RNeasy kit, and roughly 0.5 to 1 microgram was reverse transcribed with random hexamers. TCR beta CDR3 regions were amplified with the immunoSEQ multiplex PCR assay covering 54 Vbeta and 13 Jbeta segments. Bias from PCR amplification was corrected by using a synthetic template baseline for primer optimization and for computational correction. As for the authors' bioinformatics: Reads were annotated to V, D and J genes per IMGT and analyzed with immunoSEQ Analyzer, keeping only productive sequences. Clonality was computed as one minus Shannon entropy normalized by log2 of the number of productive unique sequences. For each patient and control, public and private clones were evaluated among the 100 most prevalent clones. Susac-specific clones were defined as absent from healthy and MS cohorts, over a thousand published viral clones and other ImmuneACCESS disease sequences. TCRdb reworked the public reads: Q25 trimming with fastp, MiXCR clone assembly, productive beta chains retained. One record per CDR3 amino acid sequence lists the most common genes and DNA. Clone size and V and J calls follow TCRdb, not the original study. The sample table holds about 190,000 distinct CDR3 sequences, of which roughly 91% were seen once. The top ten clonotypes cover approximately 0.09% of the sample.

The sequenced sample was CD4+ T cells from PBMCs. The chain is assembled from TRBV5-6 and TRBJ2-5; confidence is insufficient to name the D gene. This sequence originates from a human donor with Susac syndrome. The sequenced DNA is TGTGCCAGCAGCTTGGTACCAGCCGGAGAGACCCAGTACTTC. It translates to CASSLVPAGETQYF.